Listed below are T cell receptor beta chains from one sample, sequenced in a study of radiation and T cells in renal cell carcinoma. Here immunoSEQ multiplex PCR was the method, and the copy in TCRdb shows in-frame clones only, minus some. The sample lists roughly 150,000 clones; around 89% were seen once. Source: blood, taken from a patient whose treatment included radiotherapy and nephrectomy. The receptors originated from a woman in her sixties or seventies with renal cell carcinoma. CDR3s include the opening cysteine and the closing phenylalanine or tryptophan. D genes are given only for firm matches. A row's size may be missing; if present it is once, few, many or a size class.

V	J	D	size	CDR3	DNA
TRBV4-1	TRBJ1-1	-	-	CASSQLLARGGEAFF	TGCGCCAGCAGCCAATTATTGGCGAGGGGGGGTGAAGCTTTCTTT
TRBV6-5	TRBJ1-1	-	-	CASSYKPTFPEAFF	TGTGCCAGCAGTTACAAACCCACCTTTCCTGAAGCTTTCTTT
TRBV2	TRBJ1-3	TRBD1	-	CASRSTGGGNTIYF	TGTGCCAGCAGATCGACAGGGGGTGGAAACACCATATATTTT
TRBV28	TRBJ1-5	TRBD1	-	CASSPRQGLGNQPQHF	TGTGCCAGCAGCCCTAGACAGGGTCTAGGAAATCAGCCCCAGCATTTT
TRBV25-1	TRBJ1-2	-	-	CASRGPLTTGYTF	TGTGCCAGCAGAGGACCCCTTACGACAGGCTACACCTTC
TRBV6-5	TRBJ2-1	TRBD1	-	CASRFRGRSEQFF	TGTGCCAGCAGGTTCAGGGGGCGGAGTGAGCAGTTCTTC
TRBV2	TRBJ1-1	-	few	CASSLHLTPNTEAFF	TGTGCCAGCAGTTTGCACTTAACTCCGAACACTGAAGCTTTCTTT
TRBV4-2	TRBJ2-3	TRBD1	-	CASSQEPGGGDTQYF	TGTGCCAGCAGCCAAGAACCAGGGGGTGGAGATACGCAGTATTTT
TRBV30	TRBJ1-5	-	-	CAWSFREEQPQHF	TGTGCCTGGAGTTTTCGGGAGGAGCAGCCCCAGCATTTT
TRBV7-9	TRBJ2-7	-	-	CASSLDAYEQYF	TGTGCCAGCAGCTTAGACGCATACGAGCAGTACTTC
TRBV6-1	TRBJ2-1	TRBD2	once	CASSGGSGGAGEQFF	TGTGCCAGCTCCGGCGGTAGCGGGGGGGCGGGGGAGCAGTTCTTC
TRBV27	TRBJ2-1	-	-	CASSFYLNYNEQFF	TGTGCCAGCAGTTTTTACCTCAACTACAATGAGCAGTTCTTC
TRBV19	TRBJ2-1	TRBD2	-	CASSIDSGGIGDEQFF	TGTGCCAGTAGTATAGATAGCGGGGGGATTGGGGATGAGCAGTTCTTC
TRBV9	TRBJ2-1	TRBD1	-	CASSGQGYYNEQFF	TGTGCCAGCAGCGGACAGGGCTACTACAATGAGCAGTTCTTC
TRBV5-5	TRBJ2-7	TRBD1	-	CASSRGWDRINYEQYF	TGTGCCAGCAGCAGGGGTTGGGACAGAATAAACTACGAGCAGTACTTC
TRBV7-9	TRBJ1-4	TRBD1	-	CASSSGQGNEKLFF	TGTGCCAGCAGCTCAGGACAGGGTAATGAAAAACTGTTTTTT
TRBV5-1	TRBJ1-2	-	-	CASSLGVWSYGYTF	TGCGCCAGCAGCTTGGGGGTGTGGAGCTATGGCTACACCTTC
TRBV30	TRBJ2-7	-	-	CAWSVRGAKRYEQYF	TGTGCCTGGAGTGTTCGGGGGGCGAAGAGGTACGAGCAGTACTTC
TRBV6-5	TRBJ2-2	TRBD1	-	CASSPGQGRTGELFF	TGTGCCAGCAGTCCCGGACAGGGGAGGACCGGGGAGCTGTTTTTT
TRBV5-8	TRBJ1-1	-	-	CASSLTGNTEAFF	TGTGCCAGCAGCTTGACGGGGAACACTGAAGCTTTCTTT
TRBV28	TRBJ1-1	-	-	CASSLSQRNTEAFF	TGTGCCAGCAGTTTATCACAACGGAACACTGAAGCTTTCTTT
TRBV2	TRBJ1-6	TRBD1	-	CASKGDRGTSYNSPLHF	TGTGCCAGCAAGGGGGACAGGGGGACATCCTATAATTCACCCCTCCACTTT
TRBV4-3	TRBJ1-2	-	-	CASSQEGKGYGYTF	TGCGCCAGCAGCCAAGAGGGAAAGGGCTATGGCTACACCTTC
TRBV5-4	TRBJ1-3	-	-	CASSSGKSPGNTIYF	TGTGCCAGCAGCTCAGGGAAGAGTCCTGGAAACACCATATATTTT
TRBV6-6	TRBJ1-2	-	once	CASSFSPETSAYGYTF	TGTGCCAGCAGTTTTTCGCCAGAAACCTCCGCCTATGGCTACACCTTC
TRBV11-3	TRBJ2-2	TRBD2	-	CASSLYSGGTGELFF	TGTGCCAGCAGCTTATACAGCGGGGGGACCGGGGAGCTGTTTTTT
TRBV5-4	TRBJ1-3	-	-	CASSLGGFFSGNTIYF	TGTGCCAGCAGCCTAGGGGGATTTTTCTCTGGAAACACCATATATTTT
TRBV6-5	TRBJ2-3	-	once	CASSRLGGRTDTQYF	TGTGCCAGCAGTCGGTTAGGGGGACGCACAGATACGCAGTATTTT
TRBV18	TRBJ2-2	-	-	CASSFVQAGELFF	TGTGCCAGCTCATTTGTCCAGGCGGGGGAGCTGTTTTTT
TRBV20-1	TRBJ2-7	-	-	CSAGTSYEQYF	TGCAGTGCTGGAACTAGCTACGAGCAGTACTTC